This entry lists 28 T cell receptor beta chains sequenced from one sample in a study of T cell responses to AZD1222 COVID-19 vaccine. Assay: immunoSEQ multiplex PCR; the TCRdb copy retains only in-frame clones and omits some. The table shows approximately 120,000 clones, with over 75% occurring only once. The sample consisted of peripheral blood, taken on day 0 of AZD1222 vaccination. The receptor set was obtained from an adult in good health.

The chain combines TRBV6-1 with TRBJ1-2; 7 bases line up with TRBD1. Germline V gives CDR1 MNHNS, CDR2 SASEGT. Germline trimming cut 2 bases from V and 14 bases from J; bases unmatched to any gene: 5. CDR3 length: 11 residues. The CDR3 sequence is CASSEQGVGTF. Here the CDR3 DNA reads TGTGCCAGCAGTGAACAGGGGGTGGGGACCTTC.

CDR3 DNA sequence: TGTGCCAGCAGCATTAGGACAGGGGGAAATACCGGGGAGCTGTTTTTT. Residues: CASSIRTGGNTGELFF. The chain combines TRBV21-1 with TRBJ2-2; no check of the table's D call, TRBD1, against the DNA was made. TRBV21-1 is noted as a pseudogene. The CDR3 runs 16 residues.

V usage is TRBV20-1 and J usage is TRBJ2-3, with TRBD2 matching 9 bases. Germline lookup yields CDR1 DFQATT and CDR2 SNEGSKA (reference sequence). The CDR3 has 15 amino acids. The ends lost 3 bases at V and 4 bases at J; junction bases unmatched: 8. CDR3 in amino acids: CSASYGLAGPDTQYF. The CDR3 coding sequence is TGCAGTGCTAGTTACGGCCTAGCGGGACCAGATACGCAGTATTTT.

This chain uses TRBV12-3 or TRBV12-4 with TRBJ1-2; tentative D call: TRBD1 (5 bases). V shed 6 bases and J shed 2 bases, with 10 bases lying between them. The CDR3 totals 13 residues. The CDR3 loop reads CASRPAGNYGYTF. Written as DNA, the CDR3 is TGTGCCAGCAGGCCGGCAGGGAACTATGGCTACACCTTC.

This clone was observed once. The J gene is TRBJ2-2, the V gene TRBV5-4, with D perhaps matching TRBD1 (6 bases). The CDR3 has 15 residues. V lost 0 bases to trimming and J lost 6 bases, with 12 bases between them. Germline CDR1 and CDR2: SGHNT and YYREEE (reference sequence). In DNA form, the CDR3 reads TGTGCCAGCAGCTTGGGAGGGGGAAGAGCCGGGGAGCTGTTTTTT. Translation: CASSLGGGRAGELFF.

The CDR3 DNA reads TGTGCCAGCAGCACCACTCAGGGAGGGAACACTGAAGCTTTCTTT. Protein sequence: CASSTTQGGNTEAFF. The V call is TRBV11-2, the J call TRBJ1-1, with D maybe TRBD1 (5 bases). The CDR3 spans 15 residues. CDR1 and CDR2 (germline): SGHAT, FQNNGV. V lost 5 bases, J lost 1 base, and 14 bases lay in between.

V gene TRBV11-2 combines with J gene TRBJ1-1, with D possibly being TRBD1 (6 bases). V was trimmed by 5 bases and J by 5 bases, leaving 18 bases between them. Germline values: CDR1 SGHAT, CDR2 FQNNGV. The CDR3 runs to 15 residues. As DNA, the CDR3 is TGTGCCAGCAGCGTCACAGGGTTAGACGTGACTGAAGCTTTCTTT. This sequence encodes CASSVTGLDVTEAFF.

In this sample, this clone turned up a few times. V and J are TRBV11-2 and TRBJ1-4; 11 bases are a match to TRBD1. Germline loops: CDR1 SGHAT, CDR2 FQNNGV. The CDR3 covers 14 residues. The V segment lost 5 bases and the J segment 8 bases; nucleotides outside the gene matches: 4. CDR3 nucleotides: TGTGCCAGCAGCCCGGACAGGGGGCACGAAAAACTGTTTTTT. Translating gives CASSPDRGHEKLFF. The complete variable domain, with remaining parts taken from reference TRBV11-2 and TRBJ1-4, reads EAGVAQSPRYKIIEKRQSVAFWCNPISGHATLYWYQQILGQGPKLLIQFQNNGVVDDSQLPKDRFSAERLKGVDSTLKIQPAKLEDSAVYLCASSPDRGHEKLFFGSGTQLSVL.

This rearrangement joins TRBV5-1 to TRBJ2-3; D may be TRBD1 or TRBD2 (5 bases each). CDR1 is SGHRS, CDR2 YFSETQ, per germline. Trimming removed 0 bases from V and 4 bases from J, with 9 bases in between. CDR3 length: 14 amino acids. In DNA, the CDR3 is TGCGCCAGCAGCTTGGGGCCGGGGCCAGATACGCAGTATTTT. It yields the protein CASSLGPGPDTQYF.

This clone was counted a few times. CDR3 sequence: CASSPSQVKNEKLFF. DNA for the CDR3: TGTGCCAGCTCACCCAGCCAGGTGAAGAATGAAAAACTGTTTTTT. The chain couples TRBV18 to TRBJ1-4, with D uncertain. Trimming took off 3 bases at V and 5 bases at J, with 13 bases between the two ends. This CDR3 is 15 amino acids long. Germline V lookup: CDR1 KGHSH, CDR2 LQKENI.

This chain's CDR3 is CASSTRQGAEAFF. CDR3 coding DNA: TGTGCCAGCAGTACGAGACAGGGGGCGGAAGCTTTCTTT. The chain carries TRBV6-2 or TRBV6-3 and TRBJ1-1; 10 nucleotides line up with TRBD1. The CDR3 loop spans 13 amino acids. J gave up 8 bases and V 5 bases, and 5 bases lay outside the gene matches. Germline loops: CDR1 MNHEY, CDR2 SVGEGT.

This chain links TRBV7-3 with TRBJ1-1; D unclear. Trimming took 1 base from V and 1 from J, leaving 4 bases between them. Germline values: CDR1 SGHTA, CDR2 FQGTGA. This CDR3 comprises 13 residues. The CDR3 region is CASSLRANTEAFF. The CDR3 nucleotides read TGTGCCAGCAGCTTAAGGGCGAACACTGAAGCTTTCTTT.

The chain has TRBV18 and TRBJ2-5, with 7 bases lining up with TRBD1. V shed 3 bases, J shed 3 bases, and the junction held 1 base outside the gene matches. The germline CDR1 and CDR2 sequences are KGHSH and LQKENI. CDR3 size: 13 residues. The CDR3 sequence is CASSPGQEETQYF. The DNA for the CDR3 is TGTGCCAGCTCACCTGGACAGGAAGAGACCCAGTACTTC. Complete variable domain (other parts from reference TRBV18 and TRBJ2-5): NAGVMQNPRHLVRRRGQEARLRCSPMKGHSHVYWYRQLPEEGLKFMVYLQKENIIDESGMPKERFSAEFPKEGPSILRIQQVVRGDSAAYFCASSPGQEETQYFGPGTRLLVL.

V usage is TRBV7-9 and J usage is TRBJ1-2; D unclear. CDR3 length: 12 residues. Deletions cut 4 bases from V and 7 bases from J, with 10 bases between. The germline CDR1 and CDR2 sequences are SEHNR and FQNEAQ (reference sequence). The CDR3 loop reads CASSSQAGGYTF. The CDR3 bases are TGTGCCAGCAGCTCCCAAGCGGGTGGCTACACCTTC. Full variable domain (outside the CDR3, taken from reference TRBV7-9 and TRBJ1-2): DTGVSQNPRHKITKRGQNVTFRCDPISEHNRLYWYRQTLGQGPEFLTYFQNEAQLEKSRLLSDRFSAERPKGSFSTLEIQRTEQGDSAMYLCASSSQAGGYTFGSGTRLTVV.

J is TRBJ2-7 and V is TRBV30; D is undetermined. The CDR3 length is 13 residues. Germline V gene sequence: CDR1 GTSNPN, CDR2 SVGIG (reference sequence). The germline V and J ends were trimmed by 1 base and 9 bases, with 16 bases remaining between them. CDR3 sequence: CAWSASPAPGQYF. The CDR3 region has the DNA TGTGCCTGGAGTGCCTCCCCCGCCCCCGGGCAGTACTTC.

The J gene is TRBJ1-4, the V gene TRBV6-1; no clear D gene. Germline CDR1 MNHNS, CDR2 SASEGT. The CDR3 length is 15 residues. Trimming took off 2 bases at V and 5 bases at J, with 12 bases between the two ends. CDR3 residues: CASSEHLRINEKLFF. In DNA, the CDR3 is TGTGCCAGCAGTGAACATCTCAGGATAAATGAAAAACTGTTTTTT.

The chain links TRBV11-2 to TRBJ1-2; D unresolved. The CDR3 is 12 residues long. In germline, CDR1 is SGHAT, CDR2 FQNNGV. Trimming took 5 bases from V and 0 from J, leaving 4 bases between them. The CDR3 coding sequence is TGTGCCAGCAGCGGTACTAACTATGGCTACACCTTC. Its protein product is CASSGTNYGYTF.

The rearrangement joins TRBV7-8 to TRBJ2-1, with 13 nucleotides matching TRBD2. J gave up 10 bases and V 1 base, and 4 bases lay outside the gene matches. The CDR3 runs to 15 residues. In germline, CDR1 is SGHVS, CDR2 FQNEAQ. The CDR3 here is CASSLGTSGSREQFF. The CDR3 DNA is TGTGCCAGCAGCTTAGGGACTAGCGGGAGCAGGGAGCAGTTCTTC.

Regarding this clone: Other DNA sequences in the sample encode the same CDR3. V and J are TRBV28 and TRBJ1-2; 7 bases align to TRBD1. The ends lost 3 bases at V and 4 bases at J; junction bases unmatched: 8. Germline CDR1 MDHEN, CDR2 SYDVKM. The CDR3 runs to 15 residues. CDR3 protein: CASSLGTGDIYGYTF. CDR3 nucleotides: TGTGCCAGCAGTTTGGGTACAGGGGATATCTATGGCTACACCTTC.

The chain links TRBV3-1 (or the pseudogene TRBV3-2) to TRBJ1-6; no clear D. Trimming removed 0 bases at V and 8 bases at J, with 5 bases between. The CDR3 is 13 residues long. Germline assignment: CDR1 LGHDT and CDR2 YNNKEL (reference sequence). The CDR3 sequence is CASSQDPHSPLHF. In nucleotides, the CDR3 is TGTGCCAGCAGCCAAGATCCGCATTCACCCCTCCACTTT.

The J gene is TRBJ1-2, the V gene TRBV5-6; D remains unclear. The CDR3 is 14 residues long. The germline V gene has CDR1 SGHDT and CDR2 YYEEEE. V dropped 0 bases and J dropped 5 bases, with 11 bases sitting between them. The CDR3: CASSLVDGLYGYTF. CDR3 DNA: TGTGCCAGCAGCTTGGTGGACGGGCTATATGGCTACACCTTC.

The chain's CDR3 is CASSETGLQPQHF. The CDR3 DNA sequence: TGTGCCAGCAGTGAAACAGGGTTGCAGCCCCAGCATTTT. J is TRBJ1-5 and V is TRBV2, with a possible D match to TRBD1 (6 bases). The V end lost 2 bases, the J end lost 7 bases, and 9 bases lay between the germline ends. CDR1 is SNHLY, CDR2 FYNNEI, per germline. This CDR3 is 13 amino acids long.

This clone was detected a few times. The rearrangement joins TRBV4-1 to TRBJ2-3; D is undetermined. The CDR3 extends over 15 amino acids. The V and J ends lost 1 base and 2 bases respectively, with 10 bases between them. Germline loops: CDR1 MGHRA, CDR2 YSYEKL. The CDR3 DNA reads TGCGCCAGCAGCCAAGCGGTCAGGTCCACAGATACGCAGTATTTT. The encoded protein is CASSQAVRSTDTQYF.

The V and J genes are TRBV7-6 and TRBJ2-7; TRBD1 might be the D (5 bases). Trimming removed 5 bases at V and 1 base at J, with 15 bases between. The CDR3 sequence is 15 residues long. Germline V gene sequence: CDR1 SGHVS, CDR2 FNYEAQ. CDR3 sequence reads: CASSHGQGVSYEQYF. DNA of the CDR3: TGTGCCAGCAGCCATGGACAAGGGGTATCCTACGAGCAGTACTTC.

This chain joins TRBV12-5 and TRBJ2-7; D is unresolved. CDR1 LGHNT and CDR2 FRNRAP come from the germline V gene. CDR3 length equals 12 residues. V gave up 2 bases and J gave up 7 bases, with 9 bases separating them. DNA of the CDR3: TGTGCTAGTGGTTTGCGGCCCGGAGAGCAGTACTTC. This sequence encodes CASGLRPGEQYF.

The gene calls are TRBV5-5 and TRBJ1-5, with D unresolved. Germline V gene data show CDR1 as SGHKS and CDR2 as YYEKEE (reference sequence). This CDR3 comprises 16 residues. V was cut by 0 bases and J by 0 bases, with 10 bases left in between. The CDR3 loop reads CASSLVPGNSNQPQHF. The CDR3 DNA sequence: TGTGCCAGCAGCTTGGTTCCAGGTAATAGCAATCAGCCCCAGCATTTT.

In DNA, the CDR3 is TGTGCCAGTAGTATAGGTGCTAGCGGTACCTACAATGAGCAGTTCTTC. Encoded protein: CASSIGASGTYNEQFF. The chain links TRBV19 to TRBJ2-1, with TRBD2 matching 7 bases. CDR1 LNHDA and CDR2 SQIVND come from the germline V gene (reference sequence). V lost 1 base to trimming and J lost 2 bases; unmatched junction nucleotides: 5. The CDR3 length is 16 residues.

The chain uses TRBV27 and TRBJ2-2; 9 bases line up with TRBD1. Germline V gives CDR1 MNHEY, CDR2 SMNVEV (reference sequence). The CDR3 spans 16 residues. J lost 3 bases, V lost 3 bases, and 5 bases had no gene match. CDR3 in amino acids: CASSFTGGADTGELFF. DNA of the CDR3: TGTGCCAGCAGTTTTACAGGGGGCGCCGACACCGGGGAGCTGTTTTTT.